A selection of T cell receptor beta chains follows, all from one sample in a study of blood T cell repertoires in COVID-19. Here immunoSEQ multiplex PCR was the method, and the copy in TCRdb shows in-frame clones only, minus some. Here the sample spans roughly 250,000 clones, about 85% being singletons. The source material was peripheral blood. The receptor source for this set is a human donor with COVID-19, enrolled during active disease. The donor label of this sample is uncertain. Each CDR3 is given with its conserved first and last residue. Fields, in order: V gene, J gene, clone size, D gene, CDR3 protein, CDR3 DNA. D genes are given only for firm matches. Size is omitted from some rows. Given values are once, few, many or a class for expanded clones.

V: TRBV12-3/TRBV12-4; J: TRBJ2-7; size: -; D: -; CDR3: CASSLTGPYEQYF; DNA: TGTGCCAGCAGCCTGACAGGCCCCTACGAGCAGTACTTC
V: TRBV6-1; J: TRBJ2-7; size: -; D: TRBD2; CDR3: CASREVTSSGRALSYEQYF; DNA: TGTGCCAGCAGGGAAGTTACCTCTAGCGGGAGGGCCCTCTCCTACGAGCAGTACTTC
V: TRBV5-1; J: TRBJ2-7; size: -; D: -; CDR3: CASSLLGQSTYEQYF; DNA: TGCGCCAGCAGCCTTTTAGGACAGAGCACTTACGAGCAGTACTTC
V: TRBV5-1; J: TRBJ2-1; size: -; D: TRBD1; CDR3: CASSRQGHNNEQFF; DNA: TGCGCCAGCAGCCGACAGGGCCACAACAATGAGCAGTTCTTC
V: TRBV20-1; J: TRBJ1-2; size: -; D: -; CDR3: CSARRHPGYTF; DNA: TGCAGTGCTCGTCGACATCCAGGCTACACCTTC
V: TRBV7-2; J: TRBJ2-1; size: once; D: TRBD2; CDR3: CASSWGTSGANEQFF; DNA: TGTGCCAGCAGCTGGGGGACTAGCGGGGCTAATGAGCAGTTCTTC
V: TRBV13; J: TRBJ2-1; size: -; D: TRBD1; CDR3: CASSVGTGRFYNEQFF; DNA: TGTGCCAGCAGCGTCGGGACAGGGAGGTTTTACAATGAGCAGTTCTTC
V: TRBV5-1; J: TRBJ2-7; size: -; D: TRBD1; CDR3: CASSLGDRGTDEQYF; DNA: TGCGCCAGCAGCTTGGGAGACAGGGGGACCGACGAGCAGTACTTC
V: TRBV5-4; J: TRBJ1-4; size: once; D: TRBD1; CDR3: CASSTDPGQGAEKLFF; DNA: TGTGCCAGCAGCACCGACCCGGGACAGGGGGCAGAAAAACTGTTTTTT
V: TRBV7-2; J: TRBJ2-2; size: few; D: TRBD2; CDR3: CASSSPEGAGGGTGELFF; DNA: TGTGCCAGCAGCTCCCCGGAGGGAGCGGGAGGGGGTACCGGGGAGCTGTTTTTT
V: TRBV7-8; J: TRBJ2-7; size: -; D: TRBD2; CDR3: CASSDPGLANSYEQYF; DNA: TGTGCCAGCAGCGATCCGGGACTAGCGAACTCCTACGAGCAGTACTTC
V: TRBV29-1; J: TRBJ1-4; size: -; D: -; CDR3: CSVAQLKGPREKLFF; DNA: TGCAGCGTTGCCCAACTTAAGGGGCCAAGGGAAAAACTGTTTTTT
V: TRBV7-3; J: TRBJ2-1; size: once; D: -; CDR3: CASSILARRDNEQFF; DNA: TGTGCCAGCAGCATCCTAGCCCGCCGGGACAATGAGCAGTTCTTC
V: TRBV7-9; J: TRBJ1-1; size: once; D: -; CDR3: CASSLNSGGRTEAFF; DNA: TGTGCCAGCAGCTTAAATAGCGGGGGCCGGACTGAAGCTTTCTTT
V: TRBV5-1; J: TRBJ1-4; size: -; D: -; CDR3: CASSLARGGNNEKLFF; DNA: TGCGCCAGCAGCTTGGCTAGAGGCGGGAATAATGAAAAACTGTTTTTT
V: TRBV19; J: TRBJ1-5; size: -; D: -; CDR3: CASRPNRGNQPQHF; DNA: TGTGCCAGTAGACCCAACAGGGGCAATCAGCCCCAGCATTTT
V: TRBV7-9; J: TRBJ2-3; size: -; D: TRBD2; CDR3: CASSLEGTSGGFTDTQYF; DNA: TGTGCCAGCAGCTTAGAAGGGACTAGCGGGGGCTTTACAGATACGCAGTATTTT
V: TRBV5-5; J: TRBJ1-1; size: -; D: -; CDR3: CASSPGPPRGTEAFF; DNA: TGTGCCAGCAGCCCCGGGCCCCCAAGGGGCACTGAAGCTTTCTTT
V: TRBV5-4; J: TRBJ2-1; size: -; D: -; CDR3: CASSGPGLYSYNEQFF; DNA: TGTGCCAGCAGCGGGCCGGGACTGTACTCCTACAATGAGCAGTTCTTC
V: TRBV4-2; J: TRBJ2-3; size: -; D: TRBD2; CDR3: CASSQRTSGTDTQYF; DNA: TGTGCCAGCAGCCAACGGACTAGCGGCACAGATACGCAGTATTTT
V: TRBV7-8; J: TRBJ1-2; size: few; D: TRBD1; CDR3: CASSLARAGQGAYGYTF; DNA: TGTGCCAGCAGCTTAGCGAGGGCGGGACAGGGGGCCTATGGCTACACCTTC
V: TRBV13; J: TRBJ1-6; size: -; D: TRBD1; CDR3: CASRGTALNSPLHF; DNA: TGTGCCAGCAGAGGGACAGCTCTTAATTCACCCCTCCACTTT